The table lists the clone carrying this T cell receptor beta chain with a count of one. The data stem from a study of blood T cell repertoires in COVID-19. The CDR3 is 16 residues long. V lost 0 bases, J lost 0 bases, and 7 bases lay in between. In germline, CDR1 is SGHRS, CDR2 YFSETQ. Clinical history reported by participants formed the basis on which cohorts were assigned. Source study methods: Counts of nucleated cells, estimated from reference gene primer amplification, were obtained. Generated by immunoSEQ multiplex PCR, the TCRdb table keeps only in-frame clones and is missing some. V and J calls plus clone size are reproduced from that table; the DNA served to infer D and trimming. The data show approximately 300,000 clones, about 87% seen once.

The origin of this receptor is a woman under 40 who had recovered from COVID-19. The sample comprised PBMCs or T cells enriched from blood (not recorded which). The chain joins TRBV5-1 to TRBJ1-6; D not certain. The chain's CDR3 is CASSLVVSSYNSPLHF. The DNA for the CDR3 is TGCGCCAGCAGCTTGGTGGTTAGCTCCTATAATTCACCCCTCCACTTT.